The T cell receptor beta chain under discussion was sequenced for a study of T cells in Graves' hyperthyroidism and ophthalmopathy. Orbital computed tomography and thyroid ultrasound, together with serum TRAb and thyroxine and clinical symptoms, were used for diagnoses. Amplified TCR beta CDR3 regions derived from RNA transcripts. TCR CDR3 underwent first-round RT-PCR with the HTBI primer set. MiXCR, applied by TCRdb to the multiplex PCR reads, yields one record per CDR3 protein. The table includes hundreds of thousands of distinct CDR3 sequences, about 15% detected once. Study findings and constraints: A 13 V-J signature model discriminated ophthalmopathy versus stable hyperthyroidism. In the blood, most expanded thyroid clonotypes above 0.001 appeared as well. Ophthalmopathy prediction by the model preceded onset by a median approximately six months.

This clonotype has ten or more counts. Its matching antigen is unknown. What was sequenced was blood. This clonotype was obtained from a woman in her twenties or thirties with Graves' hyperthyroidism.

CDR3 loop: CASSTTDRGNSPLHF. CDR3 bases: TGTGCCAGCAGTACTACGGACAGGGGAAATTCACCCCTCCACTTT. The chain combines TRBV27 with TRBJ1-6; 9 nucleotides match TRBD1. Per the germline V gene, CDR1 is MNHEY and CDR2 is SMNVEV (reference sequence). The CDR3 is 15 residues long. The V and J ends lost 5 bases and 7 bases, in that order; junction bases with no gene match: 6.